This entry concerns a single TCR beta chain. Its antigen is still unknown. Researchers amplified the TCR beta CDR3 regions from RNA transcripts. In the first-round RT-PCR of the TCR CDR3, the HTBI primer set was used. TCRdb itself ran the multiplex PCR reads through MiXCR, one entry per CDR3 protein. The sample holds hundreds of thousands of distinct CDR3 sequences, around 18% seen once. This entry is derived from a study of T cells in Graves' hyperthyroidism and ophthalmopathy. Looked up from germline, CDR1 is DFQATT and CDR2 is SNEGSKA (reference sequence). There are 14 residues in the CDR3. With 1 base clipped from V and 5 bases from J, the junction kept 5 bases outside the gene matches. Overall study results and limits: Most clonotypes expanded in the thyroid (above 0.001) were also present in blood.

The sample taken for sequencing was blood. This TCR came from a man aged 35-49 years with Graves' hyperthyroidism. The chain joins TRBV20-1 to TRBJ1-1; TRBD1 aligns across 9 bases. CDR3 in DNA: TGCAGTGCTAGAGTCAGACAGGGGGGAACTGAAGCTTTCTTT. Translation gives CSARVRQGGTEAFF.